This record looks at one T cell receptor beta chain sequence and its context. No antigen is known for it. V was trimmed by 4 bases and J by 5 bases, leaving 13 bases between them. Germline V lookup: CDR1 SGHTA, CDR2 FQGTGA. The CDR3 is 14 residues long. The method was immunoSEQ multiplex PCR; TCRdb's version includes in-frame clones alone and lacks a portion of them. Altogether 65,000 to 95,000 clones are present, 85% to 95% being singletons, with the ten largest covering 3% to 3.5%. This sample was taken from a study of cytomegalovirus exposure and HLA in healthy donors. Regarding the study as a whole: Researchers counted around 180 TCR beta chains as cytomegalovirus-associated.

The chain joins TRBV7-3 to TRBJ2-3; TRBD1 might be the D (5 bases). Sequenced: PBMCs. The sequence was collected from a man aged 18-30 years in good health and CMV-seronegative. CDR3 sequence: CASSSRDRLDTQYF. The CDR3 region has the DNA TGTGCCAGCAGCTCTCGCGACAGATTAGATACGCAGTATTTT.